This TCR beta chain was found in a study of T cell responses to AZD1222 COVID-19 vaccine. Deletions cut 3 bases from V and 0 bases from J, with 4 bases between. Germline V gene sequence: CDR1 SGDLS, CDR2 YYNGEE. The CDR3 has 14 residues. As regards this clone: Its antigen is still unknown.

Findings and limits, study-wide: The CD4 TCRs associated with vaccination extended across spike and predominated at 160-218 and 743-854. Spike-specific TCR breadth and depth grew following two AZD1222 doses.

TCRdb's table, derived via immunoSEQ multiplex PCR, lists solely in-frame clones and lacks some. Among about 150,000 clones listed, roughly 90% were seen once. The analysis combined second doses at about 4 or about 12 weeks. This TCR derives from an adult who received the AZD1222 COVID-19 vaccine. The rearrangement links TRBV9 to TRBJ1-6; D uncertain. The sequencing used peripheral blood, collected 28 days after the second AZD1222 dose. For the CDR3, the DNA is TGTGCCAGCAGCGCAAGCTCCTATAATTCACCCCTCCACTTT. Its translation: CASSASSYNSPLHF.